Below are 4 T cell receptor beta chains sequenced from a single sample in a study of T cells in Graves' hyperthyroidism and ophthalmopathy. Amplified TCR beta CDR3 regions derived from RNA transcripts. HTBI primers drove first-round RT-PCR of the TCR CDR3. TCRdb reprocessed the multiplex PCR reads with MiXCR, giving one entry per CDR3 protein. Here the sample spans around 400,000 distinct CDR3 sequences, under 15% being singletons. The sample taken for sequencing was blood. These receptors all come from a woman under 30 with Graves' hyperthyroidism.

This clonotype showed up just a few times. The chain uses TRBV19 and TRBJ2-1, with 7 bases identical to TRBD2. With V trimmed by 6 bases and J by 9 bases, 8 bases remained unmatched. Germline CDR1 and CDR2: LNHDA and SQIVND (reference sequence). This CDR3 is 13 amino acids long. The CDR3 DNA is TGTGCCAGTAGAACCGGGGGGTTAGGTGAGCAGTTCTTC. Amino acids: CASRTGGLGEQFF.

This clonotype was observed many times. The rearrangement joins TRBV3-1 to TRBJ1-1; maybe TRBD1 (5 bases). The length of the CDR3 is 15 residues. Germline V gene sequence: CDR1 LGHDT, CDR2 YNNKEL (reference sequence). V gave up 0 bases and J gave up 4 bases, with 12 bases separating them. The CDR3 coding sequence is TGTGCCAGCAGCCAAGATACCCGGGGCAGCACTGAAGCTTTCTTT. Protein sequence: CASSQDTRGSTEAFF. Variable domain in full (rest from reference TRBV3-1 and TRBJ1-1): DTAVSQTPKYLVTQMGNDKSIKCEQNLGHDTMYWYKQDSKKFLKIMFSYNNKELIINETVPNRFSPKSPDKAHLNLHINSLELGDSAVYFCASSQDTRGSTEAFFGQGTRLTVV.

This clonotype was seen repeatedly, ten times or more. The J gene is TRBJ2-2, the V gene TRBV11-1, with no clear D. The germline gives CDR1 SGHAT, CDR2 FQDESV (reference sequence). Trimming took off 0 bases at V and 3 bases at J, with 11 bases between the two ends. The CDR3 consists of 16 residues. The CDR3 loop is CASSLALDTYTGELFF. CDR3 bases: TGTGCCAGCAGCTTAGCTCTCGACACCTACACCGGGGAGCTGTTTTTT.

The chain recombines TRBV9 with TRBJ2-5, with 7 bases matching TRBD2. Germline V gene data show CDR1 as SGDLS and CDR2 as YYNGEE. V was clipped by 7 bases and J by 0 bases; unmatched bases: 18. The CDR3 contains 18 residues. For the CDR3, the DNA is TGTGCCAGCGCCGGGGGGTCGGGCGGACCCCACGACCAAGAGACCCAGTACTTC. As protein: CASAGGSGGPHDQETQYF.